The 16 T cell receptor beta chains below come from one sample, sequenced in a study of T cell repertoires in cytomegalovirus infection. MiXCR, run by TCRdb on the reads, gives a single entry per CDR3 protein. The repertoire holds approximately 990,000 distinct CDR3 sequences, with around 29% as singletons. These receptors have no identified antigens. This specimen consisted of cultured CD8+ T cells from PBMCs, obtained from culture after CMV antigen stimulation. These receptors were collected from a human donor in good health (CMV status not recorded). Some clones in this sample may be carry-over from other donors' samples.

This clonotype occurred a few times. The V and J genes are TRBV6-1 and TRBJ1-3; D is unclear. Trimming left V 3 bases short and J 2 bases short, with 5 bases between. CDR3 length: 13 amino acids. Per the germline V gene, CDR1 is MNHNS and CDR2 is SASEGT. The CDR3 nucleotides are TGTGCCAGCAGTGACAGCCCTGGAAACACCATATATTTT. It is translated as CASSDSPGNTIYF.

This sequence joins TRBV7-6 and TRBJ2-3; 12 nucleotides align to TRBD1. The V segment lost 6 bases and the J segment 6 bases; nucleotides outside the gene matches: 10. Germline V gene sequence: CDR1 SGHVS, CDR2 FNYEAQ. The CDR3 runs to 16 residues. The CDR3 spells CASRPGQGANRDTQYF. The CDR3 nucleotides are TGTGCCAGCAGACCGGGACAGGGGGCTAACAGGGATACGCAGTATTTT. Drawing the rest from reference TRBV7-6 and TRBJ2-3, the complete variable domain is GAGVSQSPRYKVTKRGQDVALRCDPISGHVSLYWYRQALGQGPEFLTYFNYEAQQDKSGLPNDRFSAERPEGSISTLTIQRTEQRDSAMYRCASRPGQGANRDTQYFGPGTRLTVL.

Only a few counts were recorded for this clonotype. The chain has TRBV2 and TRBJ2-1; TRBD2 might be the D (5 bases). This CDR3 has 12 amino acids. The V end lost 7 bases, the J end lost 7 bases, and 11 bases lay between the germline ends. The germline V gene has CDR1 SNHLY and CDR2 FYNNEI. The CDR3 DNA reads TGTGCCAGCACCCGGGAAGGAAATGAGCAGTTCTTC. It specifies CASTREGNEQFF.

The chain links TRBV29-1 to TRBJ1-2; possible D gene TRBD1, 5 bases. V gave up 4 bases and J gave up 6 bases, with 15 bases separating them. Germline V CDR1 and CDR2: SQVTM, ANQGSEA. CDR3 length: 13 residues. CDR3 residues: CSVVAGTMDGYTF. As DNA, the CDR3 is TGCAGCGTTGTGGCAGGGACTATGGATGGCTACACCTTC.

Turning to this clonotype: At one end, the junction sequence differs from germline, possibly due to a read error. V and J are TRBV3-1 and TRBJ1-2, with D possibly TRBD1 on 5 matching bases. This CDR3 region has 17 residues. Germline V gene lookup returns CDR1 LGHDT and CDR2 YNNKEL (reference sequence). The CDR3 DNA is TGTGCCAGCAGCCCTCTCGGGACCCTCCCAAGGAACTATGGCTACACCTTT. It specifies CASSPLGTLPRNYGYTF.

This clonotype was picked up a small number of times. The rearrangement uses TRBV19 and TRBJ2-1; the D gene is possibly TRBD1 (5 bases). V dropped 3 bases and J dropped 8 bases, with 11 bases sitting between them. The CDR3 loop spans 13 amino acids. The germline CDR1 and CDR2 sequences are LNHDA and SQIVND (reference sequence). The CDR3 region has the DNA TGTGCCAGTAGTATGGCAGGGAACTATGAGCAGTTCTTC. Its translation: CASSMAGNYEQFF.

The table lists this clonotype with many counts. The chain uses TRBV12-3 or TRBV12-4 and TRBJ2-6; D call uncertain. Trimming left V 3 bases short and J 1 base short, with 13 bases between. There are 17 residues in the CDR3. The CDR3 DNA sequence: TGTGCCAGCAGTTTTATACCCAGCCCTTCTGGGGCCAACGTCCTGACTTTC. This sequence encodes CASSFIPSPSGANVLTF.

The rearrangement links TRBV6-6 to TRBJ2-1; D remains unclear. Per germline, CDR1 MNHNY and CDR2 SVGAGI (reference sequence). The CDR3 covers 13 residues. Trimming removed 2 bases from V and 4 bases from J, with 6 bases in between. CDR3 nucleotides: TGTGCCAGCAGTTACAGACCGTACAATGAGCAGTTCTTC. Translation gives CASSYRPYNEQFF.

As for this clonotype: A read error may produce the germline difference seen at one junction end. This chain uses TRBV15 with TRBJ1-5, with 7 nucleotides matching TRBD1. This CDR3 contains 12 residues. Looked up from germline, CDR1 is LNHNV and CDR2 is YYDKDF (reference sequence). CDR3 protein: CATCRGDEPQHF. DNA of the CDR3: TGTGCCACCTGCAGGGGGGATGAGCCCCAGCATTTT.

This chain uses TRBV20-1 with TRBJ2-1; the D gene is possibly TRBD1 (5 bases). Trimming left V 4 bases short and J 4 bases short, with 20 bases between. The CDR3 sequence is 16 residues long. CDR1 DFQATT and CDR2 SNEGSKA come from the germline V gene (reference sequence). The CDR3 DNA reads as TGCAGTGCTAATTATGACAGCCCCAGTGGGTACAATGAGCAGTTCTTC. Its translation is CSANYDSPSGYNEQFF.

This clonotype was seen only a few times. The DNA for the CDR3 is TGTGCCAGCAGTGATAGCGGGGGTGCCTACGAGCAGTACGTC. Residues: CASSDSGGAYEQYV. This sequence joins TRBV6-1 and TRBJ2-7; 9 bases match TRBD2. The V gene end was trimmed by 3 bases and the J gene end by 2 bases; junction bases not matched to a gene: 2. This CDR3 comprises 14 residues. Per the germline V gene, CDR1 is MNHNS and CDR2 is SASEGT.

The rearrangement links TRBV20-1 to TRBJ2-3, with D perhaps matching TRBD2 (6 bases). The CDR3 has 14 residues. CDR1 and CDR2 from the germline V gene are DFQATT and SNEGSKA (reference sequence). The V and J ends lost 1 base and 4 bases respectively, with 12 bases between them. The CDR3 DNA follows: TGCAGTGCTAGAGCCCGGGGGAGGTCAGATACGCAGTATTTT. Translated, it gives CSARARGRSDTQYF.

The rearrangement links TRBV7-6 to TRBJ2-2; 9 positions match TRBD2. In germline, CDR1 is SGHVS, CDR2 FNYEAQ. V was pared by 2 bases and J by 1 base, with 11 bases of the junction left unmatched. The CDR3 runs 19 residues. The CDR3 sequence is CASSLPAGGGILNTGELFF. CDR3 sequence (DNA): TGTGCCAGCAGCTTACCCGCGGGGGGGGGGATTCTGAACACCGGGGAGCTGTTTTTT.

V and J are TRBV6-5 and TRBJ2-3, with D possibly being TRBD1 (6 bases). CDR3 length equals 17 residues. Trimming shortened V by 2 bases and J by 0 bases, and 15 bases separated the two germline ends. Germline lookup yields CDR1 MNHEY and CDR2 SVGAGI. The CDR3 is CASSYAQGPASTDTQYF. The CDR3 region has the DNA TGTGCCAGCAGTTACGCACAGGGACCGGCTAGCACAGATACGCAGTATTTT.

In its sample, this clonotype was seen a few times. The chain joins TRBV6-6 to TRBJ2-7, with a possible D match to TRBD2 (6 bases). Germline CDR1 MNHNY, CDR2 SVGAGI (reference sequence). The germline V and J ends were trimmed by 2 bases and 3 bases, with 17 bases remaining between them. The CDR3 loop spans 16 amino acids. CDR3 nucleotide sequence: TGTGCCAGCAGTTACACTACGGCGGGACGGTACTACGAGCAGTACGTC. Its protein is CASSYTTAGRYYEQYV.

The chain uses TRBV6-1 and TRBJ1-1; D perhaps matches TRBD1 (5 bases). The V and J ends lost 3 bases and 6 bases respectively, with 11 bases between them. The CDR3 contains 13 residues. In germline, CDR1 is MNHNS, CDR2 SASEGT. The CDR3, as DNA: TGTGCCAGCAGTGAGGGGGGGAGCGCTGAAGCTTTCTTT. Its protein is CASSEGGSAEAFF.